This is a list of T cell receptor beta chains from one sample in a study of patients and donors after allogeneic stem cell transplantation. TCRdb re-called the RT-PCR reads with MiXCR, one entry per CDR3 protein. The table lists about 960,000 distinct CDR3 sequences, approximately 18% of them singletons. Sequences were obtained from blood, either unsorted or a sorted T cell fraction (not recorded which). Source of these receptors: a human donor who was either an allogeneic HSCT recipient or a stem cell or donor lymphocyte infusion donor (not recorded which). It is not recorded whose cells these are; they may come from a transplant donor. CDR3s include the opening cysteine and the closing phenylalanine or tryptophan. The order of the fields is J gene, V gene, D gene, clone size, CDR3 DNA, CDR3 protein. The D gene is left open where the match is weak. Clone size is not always given. Where it is, it says once, few, many or a class for expanded clones.

j_gene: TRBJ1-5; v_gene: TRBV20-1; d_gene: TRBD1; abundance: -; CDR3nt: TGCAGTGCTATCAACTCCGCCCGACAGGGTCGTCAGCCCCAGCATTTT; CDR3aa: CSAINSARQGRQPQHF
j_gene: TRBJ2-3; v_gene: TRBV12-3/TRBV12-4; d_gene: -; abundance: few; CDR3nt: TGTGCCACCAGCCGGACTCTCACAGATACGCAGTATTTT; CDR3aa: CATSRTLTDTQYF
j_gene: TRBJ2-1; v_gene: TRBV10-2; d_gene: -; abundance: -; CDR3nt: TGCGCCAGCAGTTACCCGGCTTCGGAGCAGTTCTTC; CDR3aa: CASSYPASEQFF
j_gene: TRBJ2-3; v_gene: TRBV30; d_gene: -; abundance: few; CDR3nt: TGTGCCTGGAGTGTTACGGGTCTGCCAGGGACGACGCAGTATTTT; CDR3aa: CAWSVTGLPGTTQYF
j_gene: TRBJ1-6; v_gene: TRBV18; d_gene: TRBD1; abundance: few; CDR3nt: TGTGCCAGCTCACCCTCTACAGGGGGTGGTTCACCCCTCCACTTT; CDR3aa: CASSPSTGGGSPLHF
j_gene: TRBJ2-1; v_gene: TRBV12-3/TRBV12-4; d_gene: TRBD2; abundance: -; CDR3nt: TGTGCCAGCAGTCGGCCCGGGACTAGCGGGGGTAACTGGAATGAGCAGTTCTTC; CDR3aa: CASSRPGTSGGNWNEQFF
j_gene: TRBJ1-5; v_gene: TRBV27; d_gene: TRBD1; abundance: -; CDR3nt: TGTGCCAGCAGTTTTTCGCAGGGGGGTCAGCCCCAGCATTTT; CDR3aa: CASSFSQGGQPQHF
j_gene: TRBJ2-5; v_gene: TRBV9; d_gene: TRBD2; abundance: -; CDR3nt: TGTGCCAGCAGCGCAAGACTAGCGGGGGGGCGCGAGACCCAGTACTTC; CDR3aa: CASSARLAGGRETQYF
j_gene: TRBJ2-1; v_gene: TRBV3-1; d_gene: -; abundance: few; CDR3nt: TGTGCCAGCAGCCAAGGTAGGGGTTTCTCCTACAATGAGCAGTTCTTC; CDR3aa: CASSQGRGFSYNEQFF
j_gene: TRBJ1-1; v_gene: TRBV12-3/TRBV12-4; d_gene: -; abundance: -; CDR3nt: TGTGCCAGCAGTTTTAGGGGTTCGGCTGAAGCTTTCTTT; CDR3aa: CASSFRGSAEAFF
j_gene: TRBJ2-5; v_gene: TRBV4-1; d_gene: -; abundance: -; CDR3nt: TGCGCCAGCAGCCAAGTGGCGGAGGGGCAAGAGACCCAGTACTTC; CDR3aa: CASSQVAEGQETQYF
j_gene: TRBJ2-1; v_gene: TRBV25-1; d_gene: -; abundance: many; CDR3nt: TGTGCCAGCAGTGAATGGCTGGACGGTGAGCAGTTCTTC; CDR3aa: CASSEWLDGEQFF
j_gene: TRBJ2-7; v_gene: TRBV6-2/TRBV6-3; d_gene: -; abundance: -; CDR3nt: TGTGCCAGCAGTTACTCTCTCGCCGGCCCCCACGAGCAGTACTTC; CDR3aa: CASSYSLAGPHEQYF
j_gene: TRBJ2-3; v_gene: TRBV5-1; d_gene: TRBD1; abundance: few; CDR3nt: TGCGCCAGCAGCGCTACCGGGACAGGGACCACAGATACGCAGTATTTT; CDR3aa: CASSATGTGTTDTQYF
j_gene: TRBJ2-3; v_gene: TRBV5-1; d_gene: TRBD2; abundance: few; CDR3nt: TGCGCCAGCAGCTTGATGCTAGCGGGAAGCACAGATACGCAGTATTTT; CDR3aa: CASSLMLAGSTDTQYF
j_gene: TRBJ2-3; v_gene: TRBV5-1; d_gene: -; abundance: -; CDR3nt: TGCGCCAGCAGGGAGGGAGCCGCAGATACGCAGTATTTT; CDR3aa: CASREGAADTQYF
j_gene: TRBJ2-7; v_gene: TRBV5-1; d_gene: -; abundance: -; CDR3nt: TGCGCCAGCAGCTTGAAGGTAGACGAGCAGTACTTC; CDR3aa: CASSLKVDEQYF
j_gene: TRBJ1-2; v_gene: TRBV5-1; d_gene: -; abundance: many; CDR3nt: TGCGCCAGCAGCTTGGGCGGCGCCTATGGCTACACCTTC; CDR3aa: CASSLGGAYGYTF
j_gene: TRBJ1-5; v_gene: TRBV28; d_gene: -; abundance: -; CDR3nt: TGTGCCAGCAGGGAGAGCAATCAGCCCCAGCATTTT; CDR3aa: CASRESNQPQHF
j_gene: TRBJ2-1; v_gene: TRBV30; d_gene: TRBD2; abundance: -; CDR3nt: TGTGCCTGGAGTGTACAACAGCGGGGTTACAATGAGCAGTTCTTC; CDR3aa: CAWSVQQRGYNEQFF
j_gene: TRBJ2-7; v_gene: TRBV6-1; d_gene: -; abundance: many; CDR3nt: TGTGCCAGCAGACTCGACAGCGGTCCATCCGAGCAGTACTTC; CDR3aa: CASRLDSGPSEQYF
j_gene: TRBJ1-2; v_gene: TRBV20-1; d_gene: -; abundance: -; CDR3nt: TGCAGTGTTGGGGAGGGCTACACCTTC; CDR3aa: CSVGEGYTF
j_gene: TRBJ1-1; v_gene: TRBV20-1; d_gene: -; abundance: -; CDR3nt: TGCAGTGCTAGAGGGAGGGGGAGGCCAGCTTTCTTT; CDR3aa: CSARGRGRPAFF
j_gene: TRBJ2-3; v_gene: TRBV12-3/TRBV12-4; d_gene: TRBD2; abundance: many; CDR3nt: TGTGCCAGCAGCCCCGGGACTAGCGGACACACAGATACGCAGTATTTT; CDR3aa: CASSPGTSGHTDTQYF
j_gene: TRBJ2-5; v_gene: TRBV5-1; d_gene: TRBD1; abundance: few; CDR3nt: TGCGCCAGCGGTCCAGGGGGCGCAATGGGAGAGACCCAGTACTTC; CDR3aa: CASGPGGAMGETQYF
j_gene: TRBJ2-4; v_gene: TRBV6-2/TRBV6-3; d_gene: -; abundance: few; CDR3nt: TGTGCCAGCAGACCTGCTGAAAGGCGCAGGGACATTCAGTACTTC; CDR3aa: CASRPAERRRDIQYF
j_gene: TRBJ2-7; v_gene: TRBV29-1; d_gene: TRBD2; abundance: -; CDR3nt: TGCAGCGTCCGAGGGGACTACTCCTACGAGCAGTACTTC; CDR3aa: CSVRGDYSYEQYF
j_gene: TRBJ1-3; v_gene: TRBV7-3; d_gene: -; abundance: -; CDR3nt: TGTGCCAGCAGCTGCCGGACGGCCCGCTCTGGAAACACCATATATTTT; CDR3aa: CASSCRTARSGNTIYF
j_gene: TRBJ2-6; v_gene: TRBV4-2; d_gene: TRBD1; abundance: -; CDR3nt: TGTGCCAGCAGCCAGGGGACAGGGACATCCTCTGGGGCCAACGTCCTGACTTTC; CDR3aa: CASSQGTGTSSGANVLTF
j_gene: TRBJ1-2; v_gene: TRBV3-1; d_gene: -; abundance: -; CDR3nt: TGTGCCAGCAGCCAGGAAACCGGGACTCCCTATGGCTACACCTTC; CDR3aa: CASSQETGTPYGYTF
j_gene: TRBJ2-5; v_gene: TRBV7-9; d_gene: -; abundance: -; CDR3nt: TGTGCCAGCAGCTTTCCCGGAGGGGTGGAGACCCAGTACTTC; CDR3aa: CASSFPGGVETQYF
j_gene: TRBJ2-7; v_gene: TRBV7-9; d_gene: -; abundance: -; CDR3nt: TGTGCCAGCAGCTTAGCCTACACCCCCTACGAGCAGTACTTC; CDR3aa: CASSLAYTPYEQYF
j_gene: TRBJ2-1; v_gene: TRBV10-3; d_gene: TRBD2; abundance: few; CDR3nt: TGTGCCATCGGGGGAGGGAGCGGGGGCCACAATGAGCAGTTCTTC; CDR3aa: CAIGGGSGGHNEQFF
j_gene: TRBJ2-4; v_gene: TRBV5-5; d_gene: -; abundance: few; CDR3nt: TGTGCCAGCAGCGTCCTCGACAGTCTGGGAGCCAAAAACATTCAGTACTTC; CDR3aa: CASSVLDSLGAKNIQYF
j_gene: TRBJ1-5; v_gene: TRBV11-2; d_gene: -; abundance: -; CDR3nt: TGTGCCAGCAGCTTAGATTTCGGGCACCTAAGGCAGCCCCAGCATTTT; CDR3aa: CASSLDFGHLRQPQHF
j_gene: TRBJ2-7; v_gene: TRBV5-1; d_gene: -; abundance: -; CDR3nt: TGCGCCAGCAGCTTGATCCACTCCTACGAGCAGTACTTC; CDR3aa: CASSLIHSYEQYF
j_gene: TRBJ2-1; v_gene: TRBV3-1; d_gene: TRBD2; abundance: -; CDR3nt: TGTGCCAGCAGCCAAACTAGCGGGGGACCCTACAATGAGCAGTTCTTC; CDR3aa: CASSQTSGGPYNEQFF
j_gene: TRBJ2-3; v_gene: TRBV20-1; d_gene: TRBD2; abundance: many; CDR3nt: TGCACCCTCCCTAGCGGGTCCACAGATACGCAGTATTTT; CDR3aa: CTLPSGSTDTQYF
j_gene: TRBJ2-7; v_gene: TRBV6-2/TRBV6-3; d_gene: TRBD1; abundance: -; CDR3nt: TGTGCCAGCAGCCCTCATCGGACAGGGCTGAACGAGCAGTACTTC; CDR3aa: CASSPHRTGLNEQYF
j_gene: TRBJ1-3; v_gene: TRBV12-3/TRBV12-4; d_gene: TRBD1; abundance: few; CDR3nt: TGTGCCAGCAGTTCTACCTCTCCGGGACAGCGGAACTCTGGAAACACCATATATTTT; CDR3aa: CASSSTSPGQRNSGNTIYF
j_gene: TRBJ2-1; v_gene: TRBV4-2; d_gene: TRBD2; abundance: -; CDR3nt: TGTGCCAGCAGCCAAGTCGGGGGGTCAACTCGGGCCTACAATGAGCAGTTCTTC; CDR3aa: CASSQVGGSTRAYNEQFF
j_gene: TRBJ2-2; v_gene: TRBV12-3/TRBV12-4; d_gene: TRBD2; abundance: many; CDR3nt: TGTGCCAGCAGCTTAGCGGGAGGCACCGGGGAGCTGTTTTTT; CDR3aa: CASSLAGGTGELFF
j_gene: TRBJ2-2; v_gene: TRBV25-1; d_gene: TRBD1; abundance: -; CDR3nt: TGTGCCAGCAGGGACAGGGAAGCTACCGGGGAGCTGTTTTTT; CDR3aa: CASRDREATGELFF
j_gene: TRBJ2-3; v_gene: TRBV4-1; d_gene: -; abundance: few; CDR3nt: TGCGCCAGCAGCCAAACACCTCGAACCACAGATACGCAGTATTTT; CDR3aa: CASSQTPRTTDTQYF
j_gene: TRBJ2-7; v_gene: TRBV4-1; d_gene: TRBD2; abundance: few; CDR3nt: TGCGCCAGCAGCCAAGAGGGACTAGCGGGAGAGCAGTACTTC; CDR3aa: CASSQEGLAGEQYF
j_gene: TRBJ2-1; v_gene: TRBV24-1; d_gene: -; abundance: few; CDR3nt: TGTGCCACCAGTGATCCATCCAGGGACCGACAGCAGTTCTTC; CDR3aa: CATSDPSRDRQQFF
j_gene: TRBJ1-6; v_gene: TRBV12-3/TRBV12-4; d_gene: TRBD1; abundance: -; CDR3nt: TGTGCCAGCAGTCTCAAGACAGGGAATAATTCACCCCTCCACTTT; CDR3aa: CASSLKTGNNSPLHF
j_gene: TRBJ2-6; v_gene: TRBV9; d_gene: -; abundance: -; CDR3nt: TGTGCCAGCAGCTTAGGCAGGGTGTCGACGGGGGCCAACGTCCTGACTTTC; CDR3aa: CASSLGRVSTGANVLTF
j_gene: TRBJ1-2; v_gene: TRBV5-6; d_gene: -; abundance: few; CDR3nt: TGTGCCAGCAGCTTGGCAGGGTCTGCGGGCTACACCTTC; CDR3aa: CASSLAGSAGYTF
j_gene: TRBJ1-4; v_gene: TRBV28; d_gene: -; abundance: few; CDR3nt: TGTGCCAGCAGTGGGGGGACGGTGAATGAAAAACTGTTTTTT; CDR3aa: CASSGGTVNEKLFF
j_gene: TRBJ1-1; v_gene: TRBV6-5; d_gene: -; abundance: few; CDR3nt: TGTGCCAGCTTAAGAGACACTGAAGCTTTCTTT; CDR3aa: CASLRDTEAFF
j_gene: TRBJ2-3; v_gene: TRBV14; d_gene: -; abundance: -; CDR3nt: TGTGCCAGCAGCCAAGGGGAGTGGCGGGATACGCAGTATTTT; CDR3aa: CASSQGEWRDTQYF
j_gene: TRBJ2-1; v_gene: TRBV6-5; d_gene: TRBD2; abundance: few; CDR3nt: TGTGCCAGCAGTTACTCAAGCGGGAGAAGGTACAATGAGCAGTTCTTC; CDR3aa: CASSYSSGRRYNEQFF
j_gene: TRBJ1-3; v_gene: TRBV7-9; d_gene: -; abundance: -; CDR3nt: TGTGCCAGCAGCTTTAGAGCAGTCCTCGCCTCTGGAAACACCATATATTTT; CDR3aa: CASSFRAVLASGNTIYF
j_gene: TRBJ1-1; v_gene: TRBV12-3/TRBV12-4; d_gene: -; abundance: -; CDR3nt: TGTGCCAGCAGTTTTCCCCAGGGCACTGAAGCTTTCTTT; CDR3aa: CASSFPQGTEAFF
j_gene: TRBJ2-4; v_gene: TRBV7-6; d_gene: -; abundance: -; CDR3nt: TGTGCCAGCAGCTTAGGCAGGGGTAACAAAAACATTCAGTACTTC; CDR3aa: CASSLGRGNKNIQYF
j_gene: TRBJ1-1; v_gene: TRBV2; d_gene: -; abundance: -; CDR3nt: TGTGCCAGCAGTGTGTCAGGGTGGAACACTGAAGCTTTCTTT; CDR3aa: CASSVSGWNTEAFF
j_gene: TRBJ1-5; v_gene: TRBV19; d_gene: -; abundance: few; CDR3nt: TGTGCCAGTAGTCACCTGACAGTTTTAAATCAGCCCCAGCATTTT; CDR3aa: CASSHLTVLNQPQHF
j_gene: TRBJ2-5; v_gene: TRBV20-1; d_gene: TRBD2; abundance: few; CDR3nt: TGCAGTGCTAGAAACTCGGGGGGGCCGGCCCCCCAAGAGACCCAGTACTTC; CDR3aa: CSARNSGGPAPQETQYF
j_gene: TRBJ2-1; v_gene: TRBV20-1; d_gene: -; abundance: -; CDR3nt: TGCAGTGCTAGAGAGCGGAGGACTGAGCAGTTCTTC; CDR3aa: CSARERRTEQFF